The 15 T cell receptor beta chains below come from one sample, sequenced in a study of shared clonotypes between healthy human individuals. Sequencing used immunoSEQ multiplex PCR; TCRdb keeps in-frame clones, though not all of them. The profile shows about 490,000 clones, 60% to 85% of them singletons. Sequencing was performed on PBMCs. The receptors were sampled from a woman aged 40 to 49 in good health. Some clones in this sample may be carry-over from other donors' samples.

The table lists this clone with a count of one. The V and J genes are TRBV30 and TRBJ2-3; D unresolved. This CDR3 spans 12 amino acids. In germline, CDR1 is GTSNPN, CDR2 SVGIG (reference sequence). Trimming cost V 4 bases and J 3 bases, with 8 bases left between them. CDR3 bases: TGTGCCTGGACACACCGTACAGATACGCAGTATTTT. Its translation is CAWTHRTDTQYF.

CDR3 DNA sequence: TGTGCCATCAGCGAACCCGGGACATCTAACTATGGCTACACCTTC. Residues: CAISEPGTSNYGYTF. The genes are TRBV10-3 and TRBJ1-2; D perhaps matches TRBD1 (6 bases). The germline V gene has CDR1 ENHRY and CDR2 SYGVKD. The CDR3 is 15 amino acids. The V end was cut by 6 bases, the J end by 0 bases, with 14 bases between.

This clone was seen more than once but under ten times. V is TRBV10-3 and J is TRBJ1-4, with TRBD1 as a possible D gene (5 bases). The ends were cut back, 0 bases at V and 4 bases at J, with 12 bases in the middle. Per germline, CDR1 ENHRY and CDR2 SYGVKD. The CDR3 totals 16 residues. The CDR3 DNA reads as TGTGCCATCAGTGAGTCAGCGAGGAGGGGTAATGAAAAACTGTTTTTT. Its translation is CAISESARRGNEKLFF.

The sample holds many counts of this clone. Other nucleotide sequences from this sample produce the same CDR3. The V gene is TRBV5-6, the J gene TRBJ1-5; the match to TRBD1 covers 8 bases. CDR3 size: 14 residues. Germline assignment: CDR1 SGHDT and CDR2 YYEEEE. J lost 6 bases, V lost 3 bases, and 5 bases had no gene match. DNA for the CDR3: TGTGCCAGCAGCTCCTGGACAGGGAGTCAGCCCCAGCATTTT. This translates into CASSSWTGSQPQHF.

This rearrangement joins TRBV9 to TRBJ2-3; 8 bases map to TRBD2. Germline V gene sequence: CDR1 SGDLS, CDR2 YYNGEE. After removal of 4 bases from V and 4 bases from J, the junction contained 14 bases not matched to a gene. The CDR3 is 17 amino acids. CDR3 region: CASSSSVAGRDPDTQYF. CDR3 bases: TGTGCCAGCAGCTCGAGTGTGGCCGGGAGGGATCCAGATACGCAGTATTTT.

The genes are TRBV28 and TRBJ1-5; TRBD1 might be the D (5 bases). CDR3 length: 14 residues. V gave up 1 base and J gave up 7 bases, with 11 bases separating them. Germline V gene data show CDR1 as MDHEN and CDR2 as SYDVKM. Here the CDR3 reads CASSLLGVRQPQHF. The CDR3 nucleotides read TGTGCCAGCAGTTTATTAGGGGTTAGGCAGCCCCAGCATTTT.

This clone was seen only once. The identical CDR3 is also encoded by other nucleotide sequences in the sample. This chain links TRBV11-2 with TRBJ2-3; unclear D gene. This CDR3 is 13 amino acids long. Between the trimmed V and J ends, which lost 5 bases and 3 bases, there was a span of 9 bases. Germline V gene sequence: CDR1 SGHAT, CDR2 FQNNGV. CDR3 nucleotides: TGTGCCAGCAGCCGCGCAGGAACAGATACGCAGTATTTT. This codes for CASSRAGTDTQYF.

This chain connects TRBV7-9 to TRBJ2-7; D may be TRBD1 or TRBD2 (6 bases each). With 5 bases removed from V and 1 base from J, the gap between germline ends came to 18 bases. The V gene's germline CDR1 is SEHNR and CDR2 FQNEAQ (reference sequence). This CDR3 region has 16 residues. DNA for the CDR3: TGTGCCAGCAGCGACGTGTACGGGGGCGCTTCCTACGAGCAGTACTTC. Its translation: CASSDVYGGASYEQYF.

In its sample, this clone was seen many times. The gene calls are TRBV30 and TRBJ2-2, with D uncertain. CDR3 size: 12 residues. Deletions cut 5 bases from V and 3 bases from J, with 7 bases between. Germline-derived CDR1 and CDR2 are GTSNPN and SVGIG (reference sequence). This chain's CDR3 is CAWSWDTGELFF. The CDR3 DNA reads as TGTGCCTGGTCGTGGGACACCGGGGAGCTGTTTTTT.

The chain links TRBV4-3 to TRBJ2-3; no definite D call. Germline V CDR1 and CDR2: LGHNA, YSLEER. The CDR3 is made up of 15 amino acids. The V end lost 0 bases, the J end lost 3 bases, and 10 bases lay between the germline ends. CDR3 residues: CASSQDNFKTDTQYF. In DNA, the CDR3 is TGCGCCAGCAGCCAAGACAATTTTAAGACAGATACGCAGTATTTT.

There are a few counts of this clone. This chain joins TRBV5-1 and TRBJ1-1; weak D call: TRBD1 (5 bases). The V gene's germline CDR1 is SGHRS and CDR2 YFSETQ. V lost 1 base to trimming and J lost 5 bases, with 12 bases between them. This CDR3 region has 14 residues. CDR3 nucleotide sequence: TGCGCCAGCAGCTTGTTCGGGGGTGGGACTGAAGCTTTCTTT. This codes for CASSLFGGGTEAFF.

The genes are TRBV5-4 and TRBJ2-7, with 7 bases identical to TRBD1. CDR3 length: 14 residues. V shed 4 bases and J 0 bases; nucleotides not matched to a gene: 4. The germline V gene has CDR1 SGHNT and CDR2 YYREEE (reference sequence). The CDR3 protein is CASSEGQSSYEQYF. CDR3 DNA: TGTGCCAGCAGCGAGGGACAGAGCTCCTACGAGCAGTACTTC.

The V call is TRBV21-1, the J call TRBJ2-7; the D segment call TRBD1 is taken from the table without a DNA check. TRBV21-1 is tagged as a pseudogene. CDR3 length: 15 residues. The CDR3 sequence is CASSSYDRASYEQYF. The CDR3 DNA is TGTGCCAGCAGCTCTTACGACAGGGCATCCTACGAGCAGTACTTC.

The V and J genes are TRBV4-3 and TRBJ2-7; 7 bases line up with TRBD2. This CDR3 is 15 amino acids long. Per the germline V gene, CDR1 is LGHNA and CDR2 is YSLEER. Trimming removed 2 bases from V and 0 bases from J; junction bases left unmatched: 4. CDR3: CASSQTGGNSYEQYF. CDR3 sequence (DNA): TGCGCCAGCAGCCAAACGGGAGGTAACTCCTACGAGCAGTACTTC.

This clone showed up just once. The chain recombines TRBV25-1 with TRBJ1-1; 10 nucleotides align to TRBD1. CDR3 length: 15 amino acids. The V and J ends lost 4 bases and 4 bases, in that order; junction bases with no gene match: 6. CDR1 and CDR2 (germline): MGHDK, SYGVNS. This chain's CDR3 is CASSARDRGGTEAFF. CDR3 nucleotide sequence: TGTGCCAGCAGTGCCCGGGACAGGGGAGGCACTGAAGCTTTCTTT.